This TCR beta chain originates from a study of T cells after posttransplantation cyclophosphamide (dated by TCRdb to about 2016). About the study as a whole: Using TRB sequencing, the study followed how the T cell repertoire rebuilt after myeloablative bone marrow transplantation with posttransplantation cyclophosphamide given as GVHD prophylaxis. TRA and TRB clonality were tightly correlated in several samples, so subsequent TCR analyses focused on TRB only. TRB sequencing was performed on blood from all 35 or so PTCy patients with 1-year posttransplant specimens. In 3 patients, TRB sequencing was also performed on up to 3 more blood samples taken 2 to 5.2 years after transplant, and in several patients, pretransplant blood was also TRB-sequenced. Antigen receptor sequencing covered samples from roughly 40 PTCy-treated patients and around 15 of their related bone marrow donors. Public TRB sequences were checked against a database of over 3,500 sequences associated with responses to pathogens, tumor antigens, self-antigens and alloantigens.

Genomic DNA was used for TRB sequencing, which was performed with the immunoSEQ assay at survey resolution or with the hsTCRB kit. The original pipeline was this. The immunoSEQ software was used for initial read processing, and the LymphoSeq R package was used for repertoire analyses. For each TRB dataset, clonality was calculated as 1 minus normalized Shannon entropy, and the Gini coefficient was computed as well. Phenotypes of unsorted samples were inferred by mapping TRB sequences from sorted subsets of the recipient or donor onto unsorted samples of the same recipient. As stored in TCRdb, this immuneACCESS dataset retains in-frame rearrangements with V and J assigned. A fraction of the clones does not appear; measured against another copy, unresolved V genes explain less than half of the discrepancy, and the remainder lacks a known reason. That table gives V, J and clone size, and the DNA gave D and trimming. The sample includes about 18,000 clones, with around 85% observed a single time. The ten largest account for 25% to 30% of the sample.

The control cohort consisted of ten to twelve patients who had myeloablative marrow transplants with methotrexate plus a calcineurin inhibitor and who were sampled 1 year after transplant. Peripheral blood and bone marrow mononuclear cells were isolated by Ficoll-Hypaque density centrifugation and were cryopreserved. CDR1 SGHVS and CDR2 FQNEAQ are derived from the germline V gene. Measured from the cysteine to the phenylalanine, the CDR3 is 13 residues long. Only the CDR3 DNA is retained, 39 bases long and in frame from the first base. A distance of 13 bases separates the germline ends of V and J, which lose 5 bases and 5 bases respectively. Remarks on this clone: The target of this receptor is not known. No clone much larger than this one lies a single base away; base qualities are absent.

What the study reported, not specific to this receptor: The TRB repertoires of T cells infiltrating skin or GI tract showed only limited overlap with the TRB repertoires of T cells in blood. Across 35 to 45 patients, TRB clonality was highly associated with recipient CMV seropositivity and CMV reactivation, and diversity in PTCy patients was similar to diversity in CNI/methotrexate controls. At 1-2 months, donor-recipient similarity was low but rose over the first year, and the later blood repertoires were often dominated by donor CD8+ memory clones.

The source material was PBMCs, sampled after allogeneic stem cell transplant with calcineurin inhibitor and methotrexate. This receptor was taken from a female patient between 18 and 35 years old who received an allogeneic stem cell transplant from an unrelated donor, was CMV-positive, and had acute and chronic GVHD. After a transplant, some T cells may be the graft donor's own cells. Recombination linked TRBV7-8 to TRBJ2-7; perhaps TRBD1 is the D gene, with 5 bases matching. The encoded CDR3 is CASSELRVHEQYF. The DNA is TGTGCCAGCAGCGAACTCAGGGTCCACGAGCAGTACTTC.